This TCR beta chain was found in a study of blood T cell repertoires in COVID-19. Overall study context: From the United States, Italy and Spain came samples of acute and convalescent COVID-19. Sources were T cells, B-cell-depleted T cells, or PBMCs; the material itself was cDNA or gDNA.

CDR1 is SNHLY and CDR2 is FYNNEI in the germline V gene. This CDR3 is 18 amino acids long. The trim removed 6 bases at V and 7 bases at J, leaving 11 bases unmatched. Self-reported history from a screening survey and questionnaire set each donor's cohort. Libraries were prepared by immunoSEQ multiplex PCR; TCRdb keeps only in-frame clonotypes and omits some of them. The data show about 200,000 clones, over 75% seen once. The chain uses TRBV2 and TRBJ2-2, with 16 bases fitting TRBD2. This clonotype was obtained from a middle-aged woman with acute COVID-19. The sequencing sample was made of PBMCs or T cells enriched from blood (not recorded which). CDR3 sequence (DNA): TGTGCCAGCAGCGACCCGGGACTAGCGGGAGGGCGGAACGGGGAGCTGTTTTTT. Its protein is CASSDPGLAGGRNGELFF.